What follows is one T cell receptor (beta chain) and its context. The repertoire was sequenced with immunoSEQ multiplex PCR; TCRdb's copy has only in-frame clones and lacks some. The sample has 40,000 to 60,000 clones, approximately 92% seen once. This entry belongs to a study of T cell changes during pregnancy in multiple sclerosis. Germline loops: CDR1 MGHDK, CDR2 SYGVNS. CDR3 size: 12 residues. V lost 6 bases and J 6 bases, leaving 8 bases between the germline ends. The genes are TRBV25-1 and TRBJ2-2; D is perhaps TRBD2 (5 bases). The origin of this receptor is a female donor with multiple sclerosis, enrolled in a pregnancy study. The sample here was CD4+ T cells from peripheral blood mononuclear cells, taken in the third trimester of pregnancy. The CDR3 coding sequence is TGTGCCAGCAGAGGAGGCGCCGGGGAGCTGTTTTTT. It encodes CASRGGAGELFF.